Presented here are 4 T cell receptor beta chains from one specimen sequenced in a study of metastatic and nonmetastatic thyroid tumors (dated by TCRdb to 2018 to 2021). No patient had received any treatment before thyroid surgery. The library was produced with PCR. Instrument on record: Illumina HiSeq 4000. Through fastp at Q25 and MiXCR, TCRdb rebuilt clones from the public reads, retaining in-frame beta chains. Recorded for this sample are roughly 10,000 clones; roughly two fifths of them occurred a single time. Around 17% of the sample belongs to the ten largest clones. Specimen: tumor tissue. Source of these receptors: a female donor with papillary thyroid cancer or a benign thyroid nodule (not recorded which). Some clones in this sample may be carry-over from other donors' samples.

The chain couples TRBV11-3 to TRBJ2-3; D perhaps matches TRBD2 (5 bases). This CDR3 spans 15 amino acids. Trimming removed 5 bases at V and 1 base at J, with 13 bases between. The germline gives CDR1 SGHNT, CDR2 YENEEA. The CDR3 is CASSQALGGTDTQYF. The CDR3 coding sequence is TGTGCCAGCAGCCAGGCCCTCGGGGGCACAGATACGCAGTATTTT.

This clone was detected only a few times. The genes are TRBV7-3 and TRBJ2-2; the D is unclear. Trimming took off 4 bases at V and 2 bases at J, with 2 bases between the two ends. Per the germline V gene, CDR1 is SGHTA and CDR2 is FQGTGA. The CDR3 sequence is 12 residues long. CDR3 protein: CASSSNTGELFF. CDR3 coding DNA: TGTGCCAGCAGCTCAAACACCGGGGAGCTGTTTTTT.

In its sample, this clone was seen a few times. This rearrangement joins TRBV5-1 to TRBJ2-3; weak D call: TRBD1 (5 bases). Germline lookup yields CDR1 SGHRS and CDR2 YFSETQ. V lost 0 bases, J lost 1 base, and 12 bases lay in between. This CDR3 region has 16 residues. The CDR3 DNA follows: TGCGCCAGCAGCTTGGAACAGGCGGCCCGCACAGATACGCAGTATTTT. It specifies CASSLEQAARTDTQYF.

Within the sample, this clone is medium-sized. The chain couples TRBV10-2 to TRBJ1-2; D gene uncertain. The length of the CDR3 is 12 residues. Germline V gene data show CDR1 as WSHSY and CDR2 as SAAADI. The ends were cut back, 6 bases at V and 4 bases at J, with 9 bases in the middle. CDR3 sequence: CASRTDSYGYTF. DNA of the CDR3: TGCGCCAGCAGGACCGATTCCTATGGCTACACCTTC.